The 13 T cell receptor beta chains in this list originate from one sample, sequenced in a study of blood T cell repertoires in COVID-19. Here immunoSEQ multiplex PCR was the method, and the copy in TCRdb shows in-frame clones only, minus some. The data show about 70,000 clones, roughly 86% seen once. Material: peripheral blood. Source of these receptors: a human donor in a cohort sampled during active COVID-19.

The chain carries TRBV5-4 and TRBJ2-2, with 10 bases identical to TRBD2. The CDR3 has 17 residues. Germline CDR1 SGHNT, CDR2 YYREEE (reference sequence). V shed 6 bases and J 4 bases; nucleotides not matched to a gene: 12. CDR3 sequence (DNA): TGTGCCAGCACCCACGCCCCAGCGGGGGGGCCCACCGGGGAGCTGTTTTTT. It specifies CASTHAPAGGPTGELFF.

V and J are TRBV7-9 and TRBJ1-2; possible D gene TRBD1, 6 bases. This CDR3 comprises 13 residues. From germline, CDR1 is SEHNR and CDR2 FQNEAQ (reference sequence). V lost 5 bases, J lost 8 bases, and 15 bases lay in between. The CDR3 DNA is TGTGCCAGCAGCCCTTGGACAGTAAAAGGCTACACCTTC. Its protein is CASSPWTVKGYTF.

The count of this clone is one. The V and J genes are TRBV5-1 and TRBJ2-7; D remains ambiguous. Germline V gives CDR1 SGHRS, CDR2 YFSETQ. CDR3 length: 13 amino acids. Trimming stripped 0 bases from V and 1 base from J, with 5 bases between. As DNA, the CDR3 is TGCGCCAGCAGCTTGGCCCCGTCCTACGAGCAGTACTTC. This codes for CASSLAPSYEQYF.

The gene calls are TRBV5-4 and TRBJ1-1; 7 positions match TRBD1. CDR3 length equals 18 residues. Germline CDR1 and CDR2: SGHNT and YYREEE (reference sequence). V lost 4 bases to trimming and J lost 0 bases; unmatched junction nucleotides: 15. This CDR3 reads CASSIDRVTRRLNTEAFF. CDR3 in DNA: TGTGCCAGCAGCATTGACAGGGTAACGAGACGGCTGAACACTGAAGCTTTCTTT.

V and J are TRBV7-3 and TRBJ2-2, with a possible D match to TRBD2 (6 bases). The V end was cut by 5 bases, the J end by 0 bases, with 10 bases between. The CDR3 has 15 amino acids. The germline CDR1 and CDR2 sequences are SGHTA and FQGTGA. CDR3 protein: CASSRGNANTGELFF. CDR3 nucleotide sequence: TGTGCCAGCAGCCGCGGGAATGCGAACACCGGGGAGCTGTTTTTT.

This chain connects TRBV30 to TRBJ1-2; D ambiguous. Germline CDR1 is GTSNPN and CDR2 is SVGIG (reference sequence). The CDR3 contains 13 residues. V was shortened by 1 base and J by 7 bases, with 13 bases between the two germline ends. The CDR3 DNA reads TGTGCCTGGAGTGGGAGGGCGGCGGCTGGCTACACCTTC. This translates into CAWSGRAAAGYTF.

In nucleotides, the CDR3 is TGTGCCAGCTCACCACCCCAGCGGGGGGGCTCGGAGACCCAGTACTTC. Translation: CASSPPQRGGSETQYF. The V and J genes are TRBV18 and TRBJ2-5, with 10 positions matching TRBD2. The J segment lost 5 bases and the V segment lost 0 bases, leaving 6 bases of the junction unmatched. This CDR3 contains 16 residues. CDR1 KGHSH and CDR2 LQKENI come from the germline V gene.

The V and J genes are TRBV29-1 and TRBJ1-2, with TRBD1 identical over 10 bases. Per the germline V gene, CDR1 is SQVTM and CDR2 is ANQGSEA. The CDR3 is 12 amino acids. J gave up 4 bases and V 7 bases, and 3 bases lay outside the gene matches. The DNA of the CDR3 is TGCAGCGGATGGACAGGGGGCTATGGCTACACCTTC. Protein product: CSGWTGGYGYTF. The full variable domain, rest sourced from reference TRBV29-1 and TRBJ1-2, is SAVISQKPSRDICQRGTSLTIQCQVDSQVTMMFWYRQQPGQSLTLIATANQGSEATYESGFVIDKFPISRPNLTFSTLTVSNMSPEDSSIYLCSGWTGGYGYTFGSGTRLTVV.

J is TRBJ1-1 and V is TRBV21-1. TRBV21-1 is a pseudogene locus. The CDR3 consists of 13 residues. Written as DNA, the CDR3 is TGTGCCAGCAGCAAAATAAGCAACACTGAAGCTTTCTTT. The encoded protein is CASSKISNTEAFF.

This sequence joins TRBV7-2 and TRBJ2-3, with 11 positions matching TRBD2. CDR3 length equals 15 residues. The germline gives CDR1 SGHTA, CDR2 FQGNSA. J lost 4 bases, V lost 1 base, and 1 base had no gene match. CDR3 loop: CASSLGGLAADTQYF. CDR3 coding DNA: TGTGCCAGCAGCTTAGGGGGACTAGCGGCAGATACGCAGTATTTT.

This clone was counted only a few times. The chain is built from TRBV2 and TRBJ2-7; D call uncertain. Per germline, CDR1 SNHLY and CDR2 FYNNEI. The V gene lost 6 bases and the J gene lost 4 bases, with 10 bases spanning the gap. This CDR3 is 12 amino acids long. Here the CDR3 DNA reads TGTGCCAGCAGAACGGAGTCGTACGAGCAGTACTTC. It translates to CASRTESYEQYF.

The chain couples TRBV7-6 to TRBJ2-1; 8 positions agree with TRBD2. J was trimmed by 7 bases and V by 1 base; bases with no gene match: 9. The CDR3 is made up of 16 amino acids. Germline V lookup: CDR1 SGHVS, CDR2 FNYEAQ. The CDR3 sequence is CASSLGSLAGTNEQFF. CDR3 nucleotide sequence: TGTGCCAGCAGCTTAGGGAGTCTAGCGGGTACTAATGAGCAGTTCTTC.

The chain employs TRBV18 and TRBJ2-1; 7 bases map to TRBD1. CDR3 size: 11 residues. V shed 3 bases, J shed 12 bases, and the junction held 2 bases outside the gene matches. The germline V gene encodes CDR1 KGHSH and CDR2 LQKENI. CDR3 sequence reads: CASSPRDRQFF. The DNA for the CDR3 is TGTGCCAGCTCACCCCGGGACAGGCAGTTCTTC.